Below, 3 T cell receptor beta chains from the same sample are listed, as sequenced in a study of control samples from healthy donors and cancer patients. Clones were read by immunoSEQ multiplex PCR, and TCRdb kept only the in-frame ones, dropping some. There are 74,000 or so clones in the sample; about 91% occur only once, and approximately 7.2% lies in the top ten. The sample comprised blood. These receptors all come from a man aged 45-65 years in good health.

The V and J genes are TRBV6-4 and TRBJ1-1; no clear D gene. This CDR3 is built from 15 residues. Trimming left V 1 base short and J 5 bases short, with 14 bases between. CDR1 and CDR2 (germline): MRHNA, SNTAGT. CDR3 sequence: CASSDWTDVRTEAFF. CDR3 DNA sequence: TGTGCCAGCAGTGACTGGACGGATGTGAGGACTGAAGCTTTCTTT.

The chain couples TRBV5-1 to TRBJ1-1, with unresolved D. The CDR3 length is 14 residues. CDR1 and CDR2 from the germline V gene are SGHRS and YFSETQ. Trimming removed 1 base at V and 4 bases at J, with 11 bases between. The CDR3 DNA sequence: TGCGCCAGCAGCTTGACCCAACAATCCACTGAAGCTTTCTTT. This encodes CASSLTQQSTEAFF.

The chain links TRBV3-1 (or the pseudogene TRBV3-2) to TRBJ1-3; perhaps TRBD1 as D (5 bases). This CDR3 comprises 14 residues. The germline V and J ends were trimmed by 2 bases and 1 base, with 6 bases remaining between them. Germline loops: CDR1 LGHDT, CDR2 YNNKEL (reference sequence). The CDR3 protein is CASSQQGSGNTIYF. The DNA of the CDR3 is TGTGCCAGCAGCCAACAGGGATCTGGAAACACCATATATTTT.